This T cell receptor beta chain stems from a study of CD8+ T cells in alopecia areata. The study's findings and limits: Since there was just one nonresponder, nobody can yet say how baseline CD8+ expansion ties to response.

This clone was detected only once. As yet, its antigen is unknown. Documented treatment: oral pan-JAK inhibitor, 5-10 mg twice daily. Specimens obtained from alopecia areata patients comprised lesional scalp punch biopsies and peripheral blood. Extracted RNA was reverse transcribed into cDNA, the sequencing template. This table comes from immunoSEQ multiplex PCR, and its TCRdb copy is limited to in-frame clones, with some not included. The profile shows about 160,000 clones, about three fifths of them singletons. J gave up 10 bases and V 3 bases, and 8 bases lay outside the gene matches. The CDR3 totals 14 residues. Germline assignment: CDR1 LGHNA and CDR2 YNFKEQ.

The clonotype comes from a human donor with alopecia areata. The chain links TRBV4-2 to TRBJ1-4; 7 bases map to TRBD1. The material sequenced was CD4+ T cells sorted from blood, taken at week 4, from a patient treated with tofacitinib. CDR3 nucleotide sequence: TGTGCCAGCAGCCAGACCGCAGGGGGTGGAAAACTGTTTTTT. Protein: CASSQTAGGGKLFF.